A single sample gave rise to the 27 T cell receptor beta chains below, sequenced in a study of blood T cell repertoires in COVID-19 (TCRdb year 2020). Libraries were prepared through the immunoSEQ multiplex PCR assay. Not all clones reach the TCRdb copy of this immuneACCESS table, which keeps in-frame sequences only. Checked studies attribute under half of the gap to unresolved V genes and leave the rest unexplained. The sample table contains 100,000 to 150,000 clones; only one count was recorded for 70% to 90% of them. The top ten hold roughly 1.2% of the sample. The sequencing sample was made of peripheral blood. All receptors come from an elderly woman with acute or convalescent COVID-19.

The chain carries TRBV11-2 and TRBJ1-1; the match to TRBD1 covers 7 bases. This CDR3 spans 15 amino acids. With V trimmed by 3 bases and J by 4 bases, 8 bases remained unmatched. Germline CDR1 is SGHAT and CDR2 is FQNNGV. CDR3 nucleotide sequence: TGTGCCAGCAGCTTGAGACAGGGAGCTGGCACTGAAGCTTTCTTT. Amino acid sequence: CASSLRQGAGTEAFF.

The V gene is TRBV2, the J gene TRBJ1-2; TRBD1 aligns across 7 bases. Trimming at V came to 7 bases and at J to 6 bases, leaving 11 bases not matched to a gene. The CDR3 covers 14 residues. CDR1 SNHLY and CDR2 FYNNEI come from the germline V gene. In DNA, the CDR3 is TGTGCCAGCACCAGGCGACAGGGAAGGAATGGCTACACCTTC. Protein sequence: CASTRRQGRNGYTF.

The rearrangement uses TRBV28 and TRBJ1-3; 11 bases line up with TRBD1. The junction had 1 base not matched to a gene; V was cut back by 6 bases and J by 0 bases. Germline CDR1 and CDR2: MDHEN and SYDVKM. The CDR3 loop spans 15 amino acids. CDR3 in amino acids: CASRDRGHSGNTIYF. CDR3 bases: TGTGCCAGCAGGGACAGGGGGCACTCTGGAAACACCATATATTTT.

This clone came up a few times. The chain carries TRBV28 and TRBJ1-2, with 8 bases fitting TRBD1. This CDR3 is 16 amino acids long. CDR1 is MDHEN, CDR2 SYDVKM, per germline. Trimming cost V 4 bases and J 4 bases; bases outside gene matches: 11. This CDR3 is CASSSPQETGAYGYTF. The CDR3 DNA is TGTGCCAGCAGTTCCCCTCAGGAGACAGGGGCCTATGGCTACACCTTC.

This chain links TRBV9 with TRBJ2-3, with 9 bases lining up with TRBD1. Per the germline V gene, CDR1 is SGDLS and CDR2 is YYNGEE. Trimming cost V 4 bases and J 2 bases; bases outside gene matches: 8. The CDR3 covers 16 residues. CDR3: CASSPQDRGLTDTQYF. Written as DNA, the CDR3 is TGTGCCAGCAGCCCCCAGGACAGGGGCCTCACAGATACGCAGTATTTT.

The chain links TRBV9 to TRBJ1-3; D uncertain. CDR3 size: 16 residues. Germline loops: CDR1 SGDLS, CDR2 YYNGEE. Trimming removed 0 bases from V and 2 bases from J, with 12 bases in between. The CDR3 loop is CASSVGERGAGNTIYF. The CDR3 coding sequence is TGTGCCAGCAGCGTAGGGGAGCGGGGAGCTGGAAACACCATATATTTT.

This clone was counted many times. CDR3 in DNA: TGTGCCAGCAGCCCCTCGGAGGGGCAGGGGGTCAGCCTCCTCCAAGAGACCCAGTACTTC. Translation: CASSPSEGQGVSLLQETQYF. The chain recombines TRBV7-8 with TRBJ2-5; perhaps TRBD1 as D (7 bases). The CDR3 covers 20 residues. Germline values: CDR1 SGHVS, CDR2 FQNEAQ. V gave up 5 bases and J gave up 1 base, with 29 bases separating them.

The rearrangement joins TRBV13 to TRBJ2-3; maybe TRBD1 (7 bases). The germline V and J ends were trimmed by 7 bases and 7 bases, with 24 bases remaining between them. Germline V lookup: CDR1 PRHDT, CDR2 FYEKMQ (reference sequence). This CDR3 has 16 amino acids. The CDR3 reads CASTQQGPSGRNTQYF. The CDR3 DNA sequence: TGTGCCAGCACCCAACAGGGGCCTTCGGGGAGGAATACGCAGTATTTT.

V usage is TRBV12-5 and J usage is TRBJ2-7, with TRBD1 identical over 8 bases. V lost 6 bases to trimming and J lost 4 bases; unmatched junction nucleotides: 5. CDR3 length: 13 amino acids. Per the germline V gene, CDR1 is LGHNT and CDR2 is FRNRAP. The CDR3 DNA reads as TGTGCTAGTGGGCCCCGGGACAGGTACGAGCAGTACTTC. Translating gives CASGPRDRYEQYF.

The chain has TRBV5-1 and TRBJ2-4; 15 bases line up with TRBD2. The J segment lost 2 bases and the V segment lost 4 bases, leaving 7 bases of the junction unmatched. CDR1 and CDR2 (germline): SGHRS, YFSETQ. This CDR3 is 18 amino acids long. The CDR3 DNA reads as TGCGCCAGCAGCCCCGGGACTAGCGGGGGGATAACCAAAAACATTCAGTACTTC. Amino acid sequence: CASSPGTSGGITKNIQYF.

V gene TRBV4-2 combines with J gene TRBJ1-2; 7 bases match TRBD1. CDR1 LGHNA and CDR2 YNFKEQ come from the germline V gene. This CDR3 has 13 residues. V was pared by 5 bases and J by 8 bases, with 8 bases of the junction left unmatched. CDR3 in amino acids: CASSVRQGEGYTF. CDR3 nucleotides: TGTGCCAGCAGCGTTCGACAGGGTGAAGGCTACACCTTC.

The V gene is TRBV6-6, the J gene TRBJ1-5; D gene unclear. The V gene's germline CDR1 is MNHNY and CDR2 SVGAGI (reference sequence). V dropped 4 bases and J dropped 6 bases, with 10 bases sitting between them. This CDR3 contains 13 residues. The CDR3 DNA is TGTGCCAGCAGTTCCTCCCTAAGTCAGCCCCAGCATTTT. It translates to CASSSSLSQPQHF.

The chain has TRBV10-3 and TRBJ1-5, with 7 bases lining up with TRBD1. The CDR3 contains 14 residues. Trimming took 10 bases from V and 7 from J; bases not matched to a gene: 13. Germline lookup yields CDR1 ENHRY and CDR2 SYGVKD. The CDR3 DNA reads TGTGCCACATCCATGGGCAGGGGGAAACAGCCCCAGCATTTT. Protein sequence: CATSMGRGKQPQHF.

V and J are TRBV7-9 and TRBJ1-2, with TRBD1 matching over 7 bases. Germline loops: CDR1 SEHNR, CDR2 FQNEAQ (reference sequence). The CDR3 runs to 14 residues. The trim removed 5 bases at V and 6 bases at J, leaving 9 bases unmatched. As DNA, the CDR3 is TGTGCCAGCAGCGGCGACAGGGCGGTTCATGGCTACACCTTC. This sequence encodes CASSGDRAVHGYTF.

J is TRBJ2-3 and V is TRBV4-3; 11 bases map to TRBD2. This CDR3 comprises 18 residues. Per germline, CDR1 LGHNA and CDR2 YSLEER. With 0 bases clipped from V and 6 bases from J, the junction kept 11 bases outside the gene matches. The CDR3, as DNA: TGCGCCAGCAGCCAAGAGCCCTTAGCGGGGGGGTCAGCGGATACGCAGTATTTT. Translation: CASSQEPLAGGSADTQYF.

CDR3 DNA sequence: TGTGCCAGTAAGGTGGGGGGGCGCACAGATACGCAGTATTTT. This codes for CASKVGGRTDTQYF. The V and J genes are TRBV19 and TRBJ2-3, with D maybe TRBD2 (7 bases). CDR3 length: 14 amino acids. Germline assignment: CDR1 LNHDA and CDR2 SQIVND (reference sequence). V lost 7 bases and J 1 base, leaving 12 bases between the germline ends. Looking up the rest from reference TRBV19 and TRBJ2-3 gives the full variable domain: DGGITQSPKYLFRKEGQNVTLSCEQNLNHDAMYWYRQDPGQGLRLIYYSQIVNDFQKGDIAEGYSVSREKKESFPLTVTSAQKNPTAFYLCASKVGGRTDTQYFGPGTRLTVL.

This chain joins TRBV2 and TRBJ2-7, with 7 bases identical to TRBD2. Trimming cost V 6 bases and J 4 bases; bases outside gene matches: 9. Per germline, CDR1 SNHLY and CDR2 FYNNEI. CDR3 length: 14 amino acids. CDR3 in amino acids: CASSSGTTFYEQYF. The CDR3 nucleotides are TGTGCCAGCAGCTCCGGGACTACTTTTTACGAGCAGTACTTC.

CDR3 residues: CASSQDGTGDNEKLFF. The CDR3 DNA sequence: TGTGCCAGCAGCCAAGATGGGACAGGGGATAATGAAAAACTGTTTTTT. The chain joins TRBV4-2 to TRBJ1-4; 10 nucleotides line up with TRBD1. This CDR3 comprises 16 residues. The germline V gene has CDR1 LGHNA and CDR2 YNFKEQ. With 0 bases clipped from V and 4 bases from J, the junction kept 2 bases outside the gene matches.

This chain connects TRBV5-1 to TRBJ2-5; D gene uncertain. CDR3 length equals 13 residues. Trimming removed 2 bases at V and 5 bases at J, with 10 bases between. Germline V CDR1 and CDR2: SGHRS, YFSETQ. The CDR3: CASSFRQQETQYF. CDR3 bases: TGCGCCAGCAGCTTCAGGCAGCAGGAGACCCAGTACTTC.

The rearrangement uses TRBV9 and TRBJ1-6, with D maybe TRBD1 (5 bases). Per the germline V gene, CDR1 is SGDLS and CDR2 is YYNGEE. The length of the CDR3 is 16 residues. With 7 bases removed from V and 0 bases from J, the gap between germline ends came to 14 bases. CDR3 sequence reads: CASAHTGSSYNSPLHF. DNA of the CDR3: TGTGCCAGCGCACATACAGGCAGCTCCTATAATTCACCCCTCCACTTT.

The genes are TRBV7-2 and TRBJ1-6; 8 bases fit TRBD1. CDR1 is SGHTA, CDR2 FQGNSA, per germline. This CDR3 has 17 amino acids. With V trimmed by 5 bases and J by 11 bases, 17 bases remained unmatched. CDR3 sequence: CASSPIRQGPIGAPLHF. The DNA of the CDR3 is TGTGCCAGCAGCCCTATTCGACAGGGGCCCATCGGGGCACCCCTCCACTTT.

CDR3 nucleotides: TGTGCCAGCAGAAGGGGACTAGCAGGCGAGCAGTACTTC. Translation gives CASRRGLAGEQYF. The rearrangement joins TRBV6-5 to TRBJ2-7, with 9 bases identical to TRBD2. This CDR3 comprises 13 residues. CDR1 MNHEY and CDR2 SVGAGI come from the germline V gene. Trimming at V came to 6 bases and at J to 6 bases, leaving 6 bases not matched to a gene.

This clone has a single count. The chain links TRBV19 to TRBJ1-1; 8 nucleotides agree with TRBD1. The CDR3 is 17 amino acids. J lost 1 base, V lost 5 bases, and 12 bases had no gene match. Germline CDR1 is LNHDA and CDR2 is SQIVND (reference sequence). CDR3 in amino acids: CASSDGQGGVSNTEAFF. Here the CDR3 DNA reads TGTGCCAGTAGTGACGGACAGGGTGGCGTATCGAACACTGAAGCTTTCTTT.

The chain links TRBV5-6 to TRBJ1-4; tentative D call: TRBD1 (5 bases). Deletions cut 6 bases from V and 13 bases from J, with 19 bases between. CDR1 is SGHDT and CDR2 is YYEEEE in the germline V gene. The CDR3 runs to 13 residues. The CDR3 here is CASIMFGQGRLFF. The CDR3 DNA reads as TGTGCCAGCATAATGTTTGGGCAGGGCAGACTGTTTTTT. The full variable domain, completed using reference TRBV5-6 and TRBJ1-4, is DAGVTQSPTHLIKTRGQQVTLRCSPKSGHDTVSWYQQALGQGPQFIFQYYEEEERQRGNFPDRFSGHQFPNYSSELNVNALLLGDSALYLCASIMFGQGRLFFGSGTQLSVL.

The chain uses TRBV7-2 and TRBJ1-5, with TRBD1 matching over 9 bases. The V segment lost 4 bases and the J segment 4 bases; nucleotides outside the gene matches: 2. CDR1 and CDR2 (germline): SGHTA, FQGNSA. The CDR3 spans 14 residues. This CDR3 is CASSYGTGNQPQHF. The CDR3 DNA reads TGTGCCAGCAGCTATGGGACAGGGAATCAGCCCCAGCATTTT.

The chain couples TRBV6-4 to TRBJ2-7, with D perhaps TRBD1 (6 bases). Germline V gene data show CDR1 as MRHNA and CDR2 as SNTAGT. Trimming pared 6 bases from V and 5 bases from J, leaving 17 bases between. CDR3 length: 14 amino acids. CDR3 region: CASRIRGTVDEQYF. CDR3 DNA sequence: TGTGCCAGCAGGATCAGGGGTACTGTGGACGAGCAGTACTTC.

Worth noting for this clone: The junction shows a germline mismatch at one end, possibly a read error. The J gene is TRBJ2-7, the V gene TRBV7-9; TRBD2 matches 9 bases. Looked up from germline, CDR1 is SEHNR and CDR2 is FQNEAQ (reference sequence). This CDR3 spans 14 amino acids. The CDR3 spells CASSLAGTAYEQYF. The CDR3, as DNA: TGTGCCAGCAGCCTAGCGGGGACTGCCTACGAGCAGTACTTC. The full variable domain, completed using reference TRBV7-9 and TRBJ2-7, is DTGVSQNPRHKITKRGQNVTFRCDPISEHNRLYWYRQTLGQGPEFLTYFQNEAQLEKSRLLSDRFSAERPKGSFSTLEIQRTEQGDSAMYLCASSLAGTAYEQYFGPGTRLTVT.